This TCR beta chain was observed in a study of cytomegalovirus exposure and HLA in healthy donors. CDR1 and CDR2 from the germline V gene are SGHNT and YENEEA. Trimming at V came to 0 bases and at J to 6 bases, leaving 10 bases not matched to a gene. The CDR3 contains 18 residues. PCR amplification relied on 60 Vbeta primers (plus 13 Jbeta primers). The protocol was immunoSEQ multiplex PCR, while the TCRdb copy is restricted to in-frame clones and leaves out a portion. The table has 150,000 to 200,000 clones, 75% to 80% seen once; the top ten hold 5% to 7%. Comment on this clone: The antigen is undetermined.

Findings of the study overall: Immune exposure information available was restricted to CMV serostatus. The study labeled 170 or so TCR beta chains cytomegalovirus-associated. HLA alleles were associated with roughly 15,000 TCR beta sequences in a later analysis at 0.05 false discovery rate. Rarity held for most TCR sequences, but there were some public TCRs that occurred in many donors.

The chain recombines TRBV11-3 with TRBJ2-1; 11 bases are shared with TRBD2. The sequenced material came from PBMCs. This clonotype was sampled from a man aged 35 to 55 in good health and CMV-seropositive. The CDR3 bases are TGTGCCAGCAGCTTAGATCGAGGCGGGCTAGCGGGAGGCAATGAGCAGTTCTTC. This sequence encodes CASSLDRGGLAGGNEQFF.